The rows below give T cell receptor beta chains drawn from one sample of a study of OX40 agonist ivuxolimab in advanced cancers. The method was immunoSEQ multiplex PCR; TCRdb's version includes in-frame clones alone and lacks a portion of them. Here the sample spans more than 12,000 clones, nearly 80% being singletons. This specimen was CD4+ or CD8+ T cells sorted from blood, taken in a trial of the OX40 agonist ivuxolimab. All receptors derive from an adult with an advanced solid tumor such as melanoma, head and neck, liver or kidney cancer. CDR3s leave out the opening cysteine and the closing phenylalanine or tryptophan. Fields, in order: V gene, J gene, CDR3 protein.

>TRBV29-1|TRBJ1-3
SVVGDRGRGNTIY
>TRBV5-6|TRBJ2-7
ASSFLYEQY
>TRBV27|TRBJ2-7
ASSREGYEQY
>TRBV11-3|TRBJ1-1
ASRADWGTEAF
>TRBV29-1|TRBJ1-6
SVMKDRSDSPLH
>TRBV7-6|TRBJ1-4
ASSQKIAATNEKLF
>TRBV5-4|TRBJ2-3
ASSLEVSFTDTQY
>TRBV7-6|TRBJ1-1
ASSLGPLNTEAF
>TRBV5-4|TRBJ1-3
ASSLATDPATIY
>TRBV29-1|TRBJ2-2
SVTGNYGELF
>TRBV4-1|TRBJ1-2
ASSPGTGVSYGYT
>TRBV11-3|TRBJ1-2
ASSPEIGERYT
>TRBV6-5|TRBJ1-1
ASIHPNTEAF
>TRBV28|TRBJ1-2
ASSLSRTGDGYT
>TRBV6-5|TRBJ1-1
ASSYSGTGVRTEAF
>TRBV6-6|TRBJ2-2
ASSQTAGWNTGELF
>TRBV5-6|TRBJ1-5
ASSLGRSNQPQH
>TRBV14|TRBJ1-2
ASSQDFSRTGPGSYGYT
>TRBV27|TRBJ2-2
ASNGIGLTGELF
>TRBV19|TRBJ2-3
ASSTKTGNTQY
>TRBV15|TRBJ2-1
ATSTRRDSDNEQF
>TRBV27|TRBJ2-3
ASSWLRGPSTDTQY
>TRBV10-2|TRBJ1-1
ATQMINTEAF
>TRBV5-1|TRBJ2-2
ASSLRTTNTGELF
>TRBV9|TRBJ1-1
ASSGPPLGTEAF
>TRBV12-5|TRBJ2-7
ASGLGLAGGEQY
>TRBV20-1|TRBJ1-4
SANHNPSL
>TRBV6-1|NA
ASSDQGWYEQY
>TRBV7-8|TRBJ2-1
ASSLRPTSGGARSYNEQF
>TRBV11-3|TRBJ2-2
ASSLPTGEETGELF
>TRBV9|TRBJ1-1
ASSEGAGTEAF
>TRBV9|TRBJ2-5
ASSPLAGGVKTQY
>TRBV19|TRBJ1-5
ASSISRSNQPQH
>TRBV13|TRBJ2-2
ASSSRGTGELF
>TRBV5-8|TRBJ2-3
ASSPIAGGGTDTQY
>TRBV7-8|TRBJ1-6
ASWTGESSYNSPLH
>TRBV11-3|TRBJ1-1
ASSPEGEAF
>TRBV28|TRBJ1-1
ASSPVGNMNTEAF
>TRBV27|TRBJ2-1
ASSLSPIGYNEQF
>TRBV7-3|TRBJ2-7
ASSSGPAPSYEQY